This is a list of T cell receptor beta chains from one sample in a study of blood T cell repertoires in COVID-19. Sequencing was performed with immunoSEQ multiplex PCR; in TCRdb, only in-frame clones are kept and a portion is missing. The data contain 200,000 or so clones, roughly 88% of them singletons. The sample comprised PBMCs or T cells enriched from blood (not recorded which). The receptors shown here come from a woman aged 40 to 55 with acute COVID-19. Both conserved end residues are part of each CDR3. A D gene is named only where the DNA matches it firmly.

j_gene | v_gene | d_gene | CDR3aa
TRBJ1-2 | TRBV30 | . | CAYESSLTSYGYTF
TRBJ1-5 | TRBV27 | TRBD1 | CASSSGTENQPQHF
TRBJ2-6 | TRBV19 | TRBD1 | CASRVRDSYSGANVLTF
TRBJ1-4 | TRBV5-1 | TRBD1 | CASSMTGGAGNEKLFF
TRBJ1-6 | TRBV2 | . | CASSDRIGDSYNSPLHF
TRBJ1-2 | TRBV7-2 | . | CASSPGTGVSYGYTF
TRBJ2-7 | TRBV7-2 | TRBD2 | CASSLGTSGLYEQYF
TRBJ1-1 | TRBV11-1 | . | CASSLGTSNTEAFF
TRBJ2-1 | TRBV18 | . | CASSPTPGNSYNEQFF
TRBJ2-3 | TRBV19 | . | CASRGGPGGYASTDTQYF
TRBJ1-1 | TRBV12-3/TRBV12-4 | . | CASSLRVRSEAFF
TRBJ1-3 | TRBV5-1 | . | CASSLDTGTAGNTIYF
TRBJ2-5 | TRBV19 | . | CASSMDRGGGSPWETQYF
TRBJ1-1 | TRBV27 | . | CASSLSRGKGVNTEAFF
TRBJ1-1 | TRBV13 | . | CATQIRGTEAFF